The 21 T cell receptor beta chains below all came from one sample that was sequenced in a study of T-cell reconstitution after alpha-beta-depleted transplantation in children. Unique molecular identifiers tagged the TCRbeta library. TCRdb ran MiXCR on the PCR reads and lists one entry per CDR3 protein. The sample carries just under 550,000 distinct CDR3 sequences, around 20% recorded once. This sample comprised PBMCs from the stem cell graft donor, obtained from the stem cell graft. The source of these receptors is a human donor who donated a stem cell graft to a child with acute lymphoblastic leukemia.

On this clonotype: A junction boundary mismatches the germline segment, possibly from a read error. The rearrangement links TRBV7-9 to TRBJ1-1; D uncertain. Germline V lookup: CDR1 SEHNR, CDR2 FQNEAQ (reference sequence). CDR3 length: 12 amino acids. This CDR3 is CASNLGWGEAFF. Written as DNA, the CDR3 is TGTGCCAGCAACTTAGGTTGGGGAGAAGCTTTCTTT.

This clonotype was seen more than once but under ten times. In DNA, the CDR3 is TGCAGTGCTAGGGCTAAGGAGCAGGGCCTGAACACCGGGGAGCTGTTTTTT. Protein sequence: CSARAKEQGLNTGELFF. The V and J genes are TRBV20-1 and TRBJ2-2, with D possibly TRBD1 on 5 matching bases. The V and J ends lost 3 bases and 1 base respectively, with 18 bases between them. Germline CDR1 DFQATT, CDR2 SNEGSKA (reference sequence). The CDR3 runs 17 residues.

The chain couples TRBV5-1 to TRBJ1-2, with 7 positions matching TRBD1. V shed 2 bases and J 2 bases; nucleotides not matched to a gene: 6. The CDR3 is 15 amino acids. Germline V gene lookup returns CDR1 SGHRS and CDR2 YFSETQ. The CDR3 DNA follows: TGCGCCAGCAGCTTAGGGGACAGAGAGAACTATGGCTACACCTTC. It specifies CASSLGDRENYGYTF.

The sample holds many counts of this clonotype. This rearrangement joins TRBV5-1 to TRBJ2-5; D not resolved. From germline, CDR1 is SGHRS and CDR2 YFSETQ. The length of the CDR3 is 12 residues. Trimming removed 2 bases from V and 4 bases from J, with 6 bases in between. CDR3 bases: TGCGCCAGCAGCTTCTTTCGAGAGACCCAGTACTTC. This codes for CASSFFRETQYF. The whole variable domain, remainder taken from reference TRBV5-1 and TRBJ2-5, is KAGVTQTPRYLIKTRGQQVTLSCSPISGHRSVSWYQQTPGQGLQFLFEYFSETQRNKGNFPGRFSGRQFSNSRSEMNVSTLELGDSALYLCASSFFRETQYFGPGTRLLVL.

This clonotype was counted a few times. The chain links TRBV7-2 to TRBJ1-1; maybe TRBD1 (5 bases). This CDR3 region has 14 residues. Germline V lookup: CDR1 SGHTA, CDR2 FQGNSA. V shed 1 base and J shed 4 bases, with 10 bases lying between them. CDR3 protein: CASSLVQGTTEAFF. The CDR3 nucleotides read TGTGCCAGCAGCTTAGTTCAGGGTACCACTGAAGCTTTCTTT.

This clonotype was observed a few times. The rearrangement links TRBV6-2 or TRBV6-3 to TRBJ2-3; weak D call: TRBD2 (6 bases). V shed 2 bases and J shed 2 bases, with 14 bases lying between them. The CDR3 length is 16 residues. The germline gives CDR1 MNHEY, CDR2 SVGEGT. In nucleotides, the CDR3 is TGTGCCAGCAGTTACCCGACTGGCGGGGTCACAGATACGCAGTATTTT. Translated: CASSYPTGGVTDTQYF.

The chain is built from TRBV20-1 and TRBJ2-3; the match to TRBD2 covers 9 bases. Germline-derived CDR1 and CDR2 are DFQATT and SNEGSKA (reference sequence). Unmatched junction bases numbered 7, after V lost 3 bases and J lost 0 bases. This CDR3 is built from 16 residues. For the CDR3, the DNA is TGCAGTGCTAGTGCGCTAGCGGGAACTAGCACAGATACGCAGTATTTT. Residues: CSASALAGTSTDTQYF.

This clonotype was found a few times. The CDR3 is CAIRDSMNTEAFF. The CDR3 DNA sequence: TGTGCCATCAGGGACAGTATGAACACTGAAGCTTTCTTT. This chain uses TRBV10-3 with TRBJ1-1; TRBD1 is a possible D gene (6 bases). V was pared by 6 bases and J by 0 bases, with 8 bases between. Looked up from germline, CDR1 is ENHRY and CDR2 is SYGVKD. This CDR3 comprises 13 residues.

This chain joins TRBV15 and TRBJ2-1; 8 positions agree with TRBD1. V was clipped by 4 bases and J by 6 bases; unmatched bases: 8. Germline V gives CDR1 LNHNV, CDR2 YYDKDF (reference sequence). The CDR3 runs 15 residues. DNA for the CDR3: TGTGCCACCAGCATGAGGCAGGGGGCCCTCAATGAGCAGTTCTTC. Its protein product is CATSMRQGALNEQFF.

V is TRBV15 and J is TRBJ1-5; D is uncertain. Looked up from germline, CDR1 is LNHNV and CDR2 is YYDKDF (reference sequence). The CDR3 is 15 amino acids. V was clipped by 0 bases and J by 7 bases, with 13 bases between them. CDR3 sequence reads: CATSRDLGLGQPQHF. The CDR3 coding sequence is TGTGCCACCAGCAGAGACTTGGGGTTAGGGCAGCCCCAGCATTTT.

The rearrangement uses TRBV29-1 and TRBJ2-1; 12 nucleotides agree with TRBD2. The CDR3 runs to 16 residues. With 0 bases clipped from V and 5 bases from J, the junction kept 5 bases outside the gene matches. Germline V gene lookup returns CDR1 SQVTM and CDR2 ANQGSEA. CDR3 nucleotides: TGCAGCGTTGAAGAGGCTAGCGGGAGGGCCCACAATGAGCAGTTCTTC. This sequence encodes CSVEEASGRAHNEQFF.

The chain employs TRBV20-1 and TRBJ1-2; D gene uncertain. Germline assignment: CDR1 DFQATT and CDR2 SNEGSKA (reference sequence). There are 11 residues in the CDR3. V dropped 4 bases and J dropped 7 bases, with 10 bases sitting between them. Here the CDR3 DNA reads TGCAGTGCTATCGGACCGGCTGGCTACACCTTC. Translated: CSAIGPAGYTF.

This clonotype was picked up a small number of times. The chain links TRBV3-1 to TRBJ2-1, with TRBD2 as a possible D gene (8 bases). The germline V gene encodes CDR1 LGHDT and CDR2 YNNKEL (reference sequence). V lost 0 bases to trimming and J lost 4 bases, with 31 bases between them. The CDR3 runs 22 residues. The CDR3 region is CASSQESTFGLAPLQGYNEQFF. The CDR3 DNA reads as TGTGCCAGCAGCCAAGAGAGCACCTTCGGACTAGCCCCCTTACAGGGGTACAATGAGCAGTTCTTC.

This clonotype came up a few times. This chain connects TRBV5-1 to TRBJ1-1; D gene uncertain. The CDR3 extends over 16 amino acids. Germline lookup yields CDR1 SGHRS and CDR2 YFSETQ. V lost 0 bases and J 5 bases, leaving 17 bases between the germline ends. The CDR3 sequence is CASSLATGVLKTEAFF. CDR3 in DNA: TGCGCCAGCAGCTTGGCGACTGGAGTCCTAAAAACTGAAGCTTTCTTT.

This clonotype was detected ten times or more. The V and J genes are TRBV7-2 and TRBJ2-1, with TRBD2 matching over 14 bases. Trimming cost V 5 bases and J 8 bases; bases outside gene matches: 5. The CDR3 is made up of 15 amino acids. Germline values: CDR1 SGHTA, CDR2 FQGNSA. The CDR3 region has the DNA TGTGCCAGCAGCCTTCGACTAGCGGGAGGGGATGAGCAGTTCTTC. Its protein is CASSLRLAGGDEQFF.

This clonotype has only a few counts. The chain employs TRBV29-1 and TRBJ2-7; possibly TRBD1 for D (6 bases). There are 13 residues in the CDR3. Trimming pared 4 bases from V and 5 bases from J, leaving 15 bases between. From germline, CDR1 is SQVTM and CDR2 ANQGSEA. CDR3 residues: CSVVPGVGNEQYF. CDR3 DNA sequence: TGCAGCGTTGTACCAGGGGTTGGCAACGAGCAGTACTTC.

This chain uses TRBV30 with TRBJ2-7, with TRBD1 matching over 9 bases. Unmatched junction bases numbered 8, after V lost 3 bases and J lost 2 bases. This CDR3 is built from 15 residues. CDR1 is GTSNPN and CDR2 is SVGIG in the germline V gene (reference sequence). CDR3 DNA: TGTGCCTGGAGAGCCCCCGGGACAGGGACCTACGAGCAGTACTTC. Its translation: CAWRAPGTGTYEQYF.

This clonotype came up a few times. This chain connects TRBV25-1 to TRBJ2-5; 13 bases are a match to TRBD2. The trim removed 1 base at V and 1 base at J, leaving 9 bases unmatched. Germline CDR1 and CDR2: MGHDK and SYGVNS. The CDR3 sequence is 19 residues long. Here the CDR3 DNA reads TGTGCCAGCAGTGAATGGGGACTCGGGACTAGCGGGACCCAAGAGACCCAGTACTTC. Its translation: CASSEWGLGTSGTQETQYF.

This clonotype was seen at least ten times. V and J are TRBV5-1 and TRBJ2-3, with 11 positions matching TRBD2. Germline V gene sequence: CDR1 SGHRS, CDR2 YFSETQ. Germline trimming cut 4 bases from V and 3 bases from J; bases unmatched to any gene: 7. The CDR3 totals 16 residues. CDR3 bases: TGCGCCAGCAGCCTCAGACTAGCGGGAATGACAGATACGCAGTATTTT. Amino acids: CASSLRLAGMTDTQYF.

Only a few counts were recorded for this clonotype. The chain joins TRBV7-3 to TRBJ2-7, with 10 bases matching TRBD1. J was trimmed by 2 bases and V by 0 bases; bases with no gene match: 7. From germline, CDR1 is SGHTA and CDR2 FQGTGA. This CDR3 region has 17 residues. CDR3 DNA: TGTGCCAGCAGCTTAACCAGAGGACAGGGGGTGCCCTACGAGCAGTACTTC. Its protein is CASSLTRGQGVPYEQYF.

This clonotype was seen more than once but under ten times. V and J are TRBV5-6 and TRBJ2-1; the D is unclear. The CDR3 is 14 amino acids. V was cut by 4 bases and J by 6 bases, with 14 bases left in between. In germline, CDR1 is SGHDT, CDR2 YYEEEE. CDR3 residues: CASSHSGPVNEQFF. The CDR3, as DNA: TGTGCCAGCAGCCATTCCGGACCTGTCAATGAGCAGTTCTTC. Filled out from reference TRBV5-6 and TRBJ2-1, the complete variable domain reads DAGVTQSPTHLIKTRGQQVTLRCSPKSGHDTVSWYQQALGQGPQFIFQYYEEEERQRGNFPDRFSGHQFPNYSSELNVNALLLGDSALYLCASSHSGPVNEQFFGPGTRLTVL.